The clone carrying this T cell receptor beta chain was observed a handful of times. The antigen remains unidentified. The read finishes 3 residues shy of the CDR3 end, and the germline J gene is used to complete it. Data came from immunoSEQ multiplex PCR; TCRdb stores just in-frame clones and leaves some out. This sample comprises about 20,000 clones, none seen once only. This entry belongs to a study of T cell clonality in common variable immunodeficiency. CVID subjects had received replacement immunoglobulin for at least one year. General study points: CVID subjects shared fewer TCRbeta clones than healthy controls did. The cause of increased CVID clonality remains unclear without subpopulation sequencing. Common variable immunodeficiency TCR beta sequences reportedly had fewer deletions and N-nucleotide insertions. Patient heterogeneity in the CVID cohort limited correlations between repertoire features and clinical complications.

The CDR3 totals 13 residues. V lost 4 bases, J lost 7 bases, and 3 bases stayed unmatched. CDR1 SNHLY and CDR2 FYNNEI come from the germline V gene. This rearrangement joins TRBV2 to TRBJ2-1, with 8 bases matching TRBD2. The TCR comes from a human donor with common variable immunodeficiency. The specimen was peripheral blood mononuclear cells. CDR3 DNA, as far as it was read: TGTGCCAGCAGTGTGATAGCGGGGAATGAG. Translating it yields CASSVIAGNE. The whole CDR3 reads CASSVIAGNEQFF.